One and the same sample provided the 25 T cell receptor beta chains below, sequenced in a study of blood T cell repertoires in COVID-19. Using immunoSEQ multiplex PCR, the repertoire was profiled, and TCRdb retains in-frame clones only, with some absent. The sample carries 150,000 to 200,000 clones, about 87% recorded once. The sequenced material came from peripheral blood. These receptors were collected from a man in his late teens or twenties with active or convalescent COVID-19.

V is TRBV5-1 and J is TRBJ2-7; maybe TRBD1 (6 bases). V was cut by 0 bases and J by 2 bases, with 9 bases left in between. Germline V gene lookup returns CDR1 SGHRS and CDR2 YFSETQ. This CDR3 spans 14 amino acids. The CDR3 bases are TGCGCCAGCAGCTTGGTTGACAGGACCTACGAGCAGTACTTC. It translates to CASSLVDRTYEQYF.

This chain connects TRBV27 to TRBJ1-5, with 9 bases lining up with TRBD1. Germline V gene data show CDR1 as MNHEY and CDR2 as SMNVEV (reference sequence). This CDR3 has 16 residues. The trim removed 6 bases at V and 2 bases at J, leaving 8 bases unmatched. CDR3 loop: CASRDRGGVGNQPQHF. The DNA for the CDR3 is TGTGCCAGCAGAGACAGGGGGGGCGTGGGCAATCAGCCCCAGCATTTT.

This rearrangement joins TRBV7-2 to TRBJ2-2, with 10 nucleotides matching TRBD2. This CDR3 comprises 17 residues. Germline V gives CDR1 SGHTA, CDR2 FQGNSA. V trimming: 2 bases; J trimming: 6 bases; junction bases outside the gene matches: 9. The CDR3 loop reads CASSLSELAGGAGELFF. In nucleotides, the CDR3 is TGTGCCAGCAGCTTATCTGAGTTAGCGGGGGGCGCCGGGGAGCTGTTTTTT.

This chain joins TRBV5-1 and TRBJ1-1, with D possibly being TRBD1 (5 bases). Germline V gene sequence: CDR1 SGHRS, CDR2 YFSETQ. Trimming removed 3 bases from V and 1 base from J, with 7 bases in between. This CDR3 comprises 13 residues. CDR3 DNA: TGCGCCAGCAGCTATGGACAGAACACTGAAGCTTTCTTT. As protein: CASSYGQNTEAFF.

The rearrangement uses TRBV5-6 and TRBJ1-5; TRBD1 aligns across 8 bases. Germline V gene data show CDR1 as SGHDT and CDR2 as YYEEEE. The CDR3 runs 18 residues. The V gene end was trimmed by 5 bases and the J gene end by 3 bases; junction bases not matched to a gene: 16. The CDR3 region has the DNA TGTGCCAGCAGTTCATTCGGTGGACAGGGAGGTCCCAATCAGCCCCAGCATTTT. It specifies CASSSFGGQGGPNQPQHF.

V usage is TRBV6-1 and J usage is TRBJ1-2; TRBD1 might be the D (6 bases). The germline V gene has CDR1 MNHNS and CDR2 SASEGT. The CDR3 totals 13 residues. V lost 2 bases to trimming and J lost 8 bases, with 12 bases between them. In DNA form, the CDR3 reads TGTGCCAGCAGTGAACCGTACGGGACAGGCTACACCTTC. Protein sequence: CASSEPYGTGYTF.

The V call is TRBV7-2, the J call TRBJ1-1; TRBD1 aligns across 7 bases. J was trimmed by 1 base and V by 6 bases; bases with no gene match: 5. Germline-derived CDR1 and CDR2 are SGHTA and FQGNSA. This CDR3 has 14 residues. The CDR3 loop reads CASRIGTANTEAFF. The CDR3 DNA reads as TGTGCCAGCAGGATCGGGACAGCGAACACTGAAGCTTTCTTT.

Here the CDR3 DNA reads TGTGCCACCAGCAGAGCTTCTAGCCTCTACGAGCAGTACTTC. Amino acid sequence: CATSRASSLYEQYF. The chain recombines TRBV15 with TRBJ2-7; D possibly corresponds to TRBD2 (5 bases). V was clipped by 1 base and J by 3 bases, with 10 bases between them. The CDR3 contains 14 residues. Per the germline V gene, CDR1 is LNHNV and CDR2 is YYDKDF (reference sequence).

The rearrangement links TRBV11-3 to TRBJ1-3, with D possibly being TRBD1 (6 bases). Trimming left V 6 bases short and J 0 bases short, with 12 bases between. The CDR3 length is 15 residues. CDR1 is SGHNT, CDR2 YENEEA, per germline. CDR3: CASSKGGSSGNTIYF. For the CDR3, the DNA is TGTGCCAGCAGTAAAGGGGGATCCTCTGGAAACACCATATATTTT.

The chain has TRBV6-1 and TRBJ1-2, with 7 positions matching TRBD1. V gave up 3 bases and J gave up 7 bases; unmatched junction bases: 11. The germline gives CDR1 MNHNS, CDR2 SASEGT. The CDR3 has 15 amino acids. The CDR3 region is CASSEFMGQSGGYTF. The CDR3 DNA sequence: TGTGCCAGCAGTGAGTTCATGGGACAGAGCGGTGGCTACACCTTC.

The chain combines TRBV19 with TRBJ1-6, with TRBD1 identical over 9 bases. The CDR3 spans 17 residues. Germline assignment: CDR1 LNHDA and CDR2 SQIVND (reference sequence). The V segment lost 3 bases and the J segment 9 bases; nucleotides outside the gene matches: 12. CDR3 sequence: CASSIMRNGQGTSPLHF. The CDR3 nucleotides are TGTGCCAGTAGTATTATGAGGAATGGACAGGGGACTTCACCCCTCCACTTT. The full variable domain, completed using reference TRBV19 and TRBJ1-6, is DGGITQSPKYLFRKEGQNVTLSCEQNLNHDAMYWYRQDPGQGLRLIYYSQIVNDFQKGDIAEGYSVSREKKESFPLTVTSAQKNPTAFYLCASSIMRNGQGTSPLHFGNGTRLTVT.

The chain joins TRBV2 to TRBJ1-1; TRBD1 aligns across 7 bases. CDR3 length: 15 residues. The V gene's germline CDR1 is SNHLY and CDR2 FYNNEI. The ends lost 2 bases at V and 1 base at J; junction bases unmatched: 4. The CDR3 DNA reads as TGTGCCAGCAGTGAATCGGGACAGCCGAACACTGAAGCTTTCTTT. It specifies CASSESGQPNTEAFF.

Written as DNA, the CDR3 is TGCAGCGCCCAACCCCGGGACAGGGGTGGAAAACTGTTTTTT. This translates into CSAQPRDRGGKLFF. V gene TRBV29-1 combines with J gene TRBJ1-4, with TRBD1 matching 10 bases. Trimming cost V 7 bases and J 10 bases; bases outside gene matches: 12. Germline V lookup: CDR1 SQVTM, CDR2 ANQGSEA. The CDR3 covers 14 residues.

DNA for the CDR3: TGTGCCAGCAGTGCGCGGACAGGCTCGCCCCTTGATGAGCAGTTCTTC. This encodes CASSARTGSPLDEQFF. This chain uses TRBV6-1 with TRBJ2-1; 7 bases line up with TRBD1. The trim removed 4 bases at V and 8 bases at J, leaving 14 bases unmatched. The CDR3 totals 16 residues. The germline V gene encodes CDR1 MNHNS and CDR2 SASEGT.

The chain joins TRBV18 to TRBJ1-1; D is unclear. The CDR3 is 12 amino acids. The germline CDR1 and CDR2 sequences are KGHSH and LQKENI. Between the trimmed V and J ends, which lost 0 bases and 7 bases, there was a span of 6 bases. The CDR3 protein is CASSPPGSEAFF. CDR3 coding DNA: TGTGCCAGCTCACCACCGGGCAGTGAAGCTTTCTTT.

This chain connects TRBV6-5 to TRBJ2-7; the D gene is possibly TRBD2 (5 bases). The CDR3 runs 15 residues. The V and J ends lost 0 bases and 2 bases respectively, with 11 bases between them. CDR1 is MNHEY and CDR2 is SVGAGI in the germline V gene. This chain's CDR3 is CASSYSPREPYEQYF. The CDR3 nucleotides are TGTGCCAGCAGTTACTCTCCTCGGGAACCCTACGAGCAGTACTTC.

This rearrangement joins TRBV28 to TRBJ1-2; weak D call: TRBD1 (5 bases). V was shortened by 7 bases and J by 4 bases, with 19 bases between the two germline ends. The germline CDR1 and CDR2 sequences are MDHEN and SYDVKM. The CDR3 contains 15 residues. In DNA, the CDR3 is TGTGCCAGCACCTCCCGGGGGGGAGCTGTCTATGGCTACACCTTC. Translating gives CASTSRGGAVYGYTF.

V usage is TRBV7-2 and J usage is TRBJ2-7; no clear D gene. Deletions cut 3 bases from V and 0 bases from J, with 9 bases between. Looked up from germline, CDR1 is SGHTA and CDR2 is FQGNSA. CDR3 length: 14 residues. The CDR3 nucleotides are TGTGCCAGCAGCTTCTTACTTAGCTCCTACGAGCAGTACTTC. It codes for CASSFLLSSYEQYF.

The chain carries TRBV3-1 (or the pseudogene TRBV3-2) and TRBJ1-5; no definite D call. Germline V gives CDR1 LGHDT, CDR2 YNNKEL (reference sequence). Trimming stripped 0 bases from V and 4 bases from J, with 10 bases between. The CDR3 totals 15 residues. CDR3 DNA: TGTGCCAGCAGCCAAGATATGGCCGAAAATCAGCCCCAGCATTTT. Translating it yields CASSQDMAENQPQHF.

This sequence joins TRBV4-2 and TRBJ1-4; 9 nucleotides match TRBD1. The V and J ends lost 0 bases and 2 bases, in that order; junction bases with no gene match: 4. CDR3 length equals 17 residues. Germline V gene data show CDR1 as LGHNA and CDR2 as YNFKEQ. The CDR3 sequence is CASSQEGQGGTNEKLFF. Written as DNA, the CDR3 is TGTGCCAGCAGCCAAGAGGGACAGGGAGGGACTAATGAAAAACTGTTTTTT.

This clone appeared a few times. V gene TRBV28 combines with J gene TRBJ2-3, with TRBD2 identical over 10 bases. The V and J ends lost 5 bases and 2 bases, in that order; junction bases with no gene match: 10. The germline CDR1 and CDR2 sequences are MDHEN and SYDVKM. The CDR3 is 17 residues long. The CDR3 DNA reads TGTGCCAGCAGTATACTAGGACTAGCGGAATCCACAGATACGCAGTATTTT. Amino acid sequence: CASSILGLAESTDTQYF.

CDR3: CASSYGLAETQYF. In nucleotides, the CDR3 is TGTGCCAGCAGCTACGGACTAGCCGAGACCCAGTACTTC. This chain joins TRBV7-9 and TRBJ2-5; the match to TRBD2 covers 8 bases. CDR1 and CDR2 from the germline V gene are SEHNR and FQNEAQ (reference sequence). The CDR3 is 13 residues long. J lost 5 bases, V lost 4 bases, and 3 bases had no gene match.

V gene TRBV7-8 combines with J gene TRBJ2-2; 7 bases fit TRBD1. Looked up from germline, CDR1 is SGHVS and CDR2 is FQNEAQ. The CDR3 runs 16 residues. The V segment lost 4 bases and the J segment 8 bases; nucleotides outside the gene matches: 13. DNA for the CDR3: TGTGCCAGCAGCTCGGTTCAAGGGACAGTCGGTGGGGAGCTGTTTTTT. Protein sequence: CASSSVQGTVGGELFF. The variable domain in full, completed from reference TRBV7-8 and TRBJ2-2, reads GAGVSQSPRYKVAKRGQDVALRCDPISGHVSLFWYQQALGQGPEFLTYFQNEAQLDKSGLPSDRFFAERPEGSVSTLKIQRTQQEDSAVYLCASSSVQGTVGGELFFGEGSRLTVL.

The chain carries TRBV5-1 and TRBJ2-1; the match to TRBD2 covers 7 bases. Germline CDR1 SGHRS, CDR2 YFSETQ. CDR3 length: 13 residues. Trimming removed 5 bases from V and 7 bases from J; junction bases left unmatched: 6. CDR3 in DNA: TGCGCCAGCAGGTATAGCGGGCATAATGAGCAGTTCTTC. It encodes CASRYSGHNEQFF.

This rearrangement joins TRBV5-6 to TRBJ1-1, with a weak D call TRBD1 (6 bases). This CDR3 comprises 14 residues. CDR1 is SGHDT, CDR2 YYEEEE, per germline. V was pared by 4 bases and J by 7 bases, with 17 bases between. CDR3 bases: TGTGCCAGCAGCCAAAGCTGGGGGCTTCTTGAAGCTTTCTTT. Protein sequence: CASSQSWGLLEAFF.